The text below deals with one T cell receptor beta chain. Its antigen remains undetermined. It has no much larger one-base neighbor in the sample; base qualities were not kept. The data stem from a study of control samples from healthy donors and cancer patients (dated by TCRdb to between 2020 and 2021). V is reduced by 3 bases and J by 7 bases, leaving a spacing of 15 bases between them. CDR1 and CDR2 are read off the germline V gene (reference sequence) as DFQATT and SNEGSKA. The CDR3 sequence holds 13 residues, the cysteine and phenylalanine included. Only the CDR3 part of the read is kept: 39 bases, read in frame from the first base. Receptor amplification or capture employed the immunoSEQ multiplex PCR assay. The immuneACCESS repertoire file appears here via TCRdb, limited to in-frame rearrangements. These files lack a portion of the clones; in checked studies, under half of the deficit traces to unresolved V genes, and the cause of the others is not known. The sample table shows about 89,000 clones, and approximately 87% are seen once. Jointly, the top ten make up over 2% of the sample.

Sequences were obtained from blood. Recombination joined TRBV20-1 with TRBJ1-2; TRBD1 is possibly the D segment (5 matching bases). The source of this sequence is a woman aged 35 to 49 in good health. The encoded CDR3 is CSASRTPGGGYTF. The sequenced DNA: TGCAGTGCTAGTAGGACTCCGGGGGGTGGCTACACCTTC.